In this sample, the clone carrying this T cell receptor beta chain turned up a few times. As yet, its antigen is unknown. The entry originates in a study of early T cells in non-severe SARS-CoV-2 infection. Each CDR3 protein is one row after TCRdb ran MiXCR on the 5' RACE reads. In the table there are about 60,000 distinct CDR3 sequences, less than 10% of which are singletons. CDR3 length: 14 residues. Germline trimming cut 4 bases from V and 5 bases from J; bases unmatched to any gene: 6. The germline CDR1 and CDR2 sequences are MGHRA and YSYEKL. The study's findings and limits: Lookups in VDJdb leaned toward anti-spike CD8 responses and missed private and CD4 specificities.

The V call is TRBV4-1, the J call TRBJ1-1; 8 bases are a match to TRBD1. The TCR was taken from an adult who was a healthcare worker with PCR-confirmed SARS-CoV-2 infection or an uninfected control (not recorded which). Sequenced: whole blood. The CDR3 sequence: CASSLKTGETEAFF. CDR3 DNA sequence: TGCGCCAGCAGCCTCAAGACAGGGGAAACTGAAGCTTTCTTT.